This entry concerns a single T cell receptor (beta chain). Its target is not known. This entry is derived from a study of shared clonotypes between healthy human individuals. Study outcomes and limitations: Sequencing depth was predicted to influence how clonotypes are shared among donors.

Sorted-subset replicate PCRs used 200 ng DNA, 30,000 or so T cell genomes. The data were produced by immunoSEQ multiplex PCR, yet TCRdb's version contains in-frame clones alone and is incomplete. The sample carries a few million clones, roughly 92% recorded once. Among the donors, all were Caucasian adults who lived in Nashville, Tennessee. Germline V gene lookup returns CDR1 LNHDA and CDR2 SQIVND (reference sequence). This CDR3 has 17 residues. Trimming pared 1 base from V and 1 base from J, leaving 15 bases between. The chain is built from TRBV19 and TRBJ2-3; D gene uncertain. The TCR was taken from a man aged 18 to 29 in good health. Some clones in this sample may be carry-over from other donors' samples. The sequenced material came from naive CD4+ T cells from PBMCs. Subset of the sample: CD45RA+ positively selected. The CDR3 coding sequence is TGTGCCAGTAGTATAGGTGTAGGCCTAACAGGCACAGATACGCAGTATTTT. The encoded protein is CASSIGVGLTGTDTQYF.